These 14 T cell receptor beta chains were all obtained from the same sample, sequenced in a study of Ad26.COV2.S vaccination and SARS-CoV-2 variants. Measured with immunoSEQ multiplex PCR; TCRdb has only the in-frame clones, and not every one. The sample includes about 420,000 clones, 88% of them seen just once. Stated treatment: around 19 received Ad26.COV2.S at low or high dose, single or two shots; 5 received placebo; per-sample allocation not given. Specimens were obtained on day 63 following the first vaccine or placebo injection. This specimen consisted of peripheral blood, obtained in a trial of Ad26.COV2.S vaccine versus placebo. These receptors all stem from a person between 18 and 65 years old who received the Ad26.COV2.S COVID-19 vaccine or a placebo.

The chain has TRBV11-2 and TRBJ1-1; D may be TRBD1 (5 bases). Trimming took 8 bases from V and 2 from J, leaving 15 bases between them. Germline CDR1 is SGHAT and CDR2 is FQNNGV. The length of the CDR3 is 14 residues. For the CDR3, the DNA is TGTGCCAGCTCCCAAGCGGGGCGAAACACTGAAGCTTTCTTT. The encoded protein is CASSQAGRNTEAFF. The entire variable domain, with the rest obtained from reference TRBV11-2 and TRBJ1-1, is as follows: EAGVAQSPRYKIIEKRQSVAFWCNPISGHATLYWYQQILGQGPKLLIQFQNNGVVDDSQLPKDRFSAERLKGVDSTLKIQPAKLEDSAVYLCASSQAGRNTEAFFGQGTRLTVV.

In this sample, this clone turned up once. The chain is built from TRBV27 and TRBJ1-5; possibly TRBD1 for D (5 bases). The CDR3 totals 16 residues. CDR1 and CDR2 from the germline V gene are MNHEY and SMNVEV (reference sequence). The V end lost 5 bases, the J end lost 4 bases, and 18 bases lay between the germline ends. The CDR3 DNA is TGTGCCAGCAGTCCCTGGCAGGGACTTAGGAATCAGCCCCAGCATTTT. Translation gives CASSPWQGLRNQPQHF.

This clone was recorded a few times. The chain links TRBV9 to TRBJ2-2; the match to TRBD1 covers 9 bases. The CDR3 spans 16 residues. V was clipped by 3 bases and J by 1 base; unmatched bases: 4. The germline gives CDR1 SGDLS, CDR2 YYNGEE. The CDR3 protein is CASSAGTGRNTGELFF. The CDR3, as DNA: TGTGCCAGCAGCGCCGGGACAGGGAGGAACACCGGGGAGCTGTTTTTT.

In regard to this clone: Other nucleotide sequences in the sample specify the same CDR3. J is TRBJ2-1 and V is TRBV4-3, with D perhaps matching TRBD1 or TRBD2 (5 bases each). The CDR3 spans 13 residues. V dropped 1 base and J dropped 4 bases, with 5 bases sitting between them. CDR1 and CDR2 (germline): LGHNA, YSLEER. In DNA form, the CDR3 reads TGCGCCAGCAGCCAAGGGGGGTACAATGAGCAGTTCTTC. This encodes CASSQGGYNEQFF.

V usage is TRBV30 and J usage is TRBJ1-2; tentatively, D is TRBD1 (6 bases). The CDR3 contains 14 residues. Trimming left V 0 bases short and J 6 bases short, with 14 bases between. Germline assignment: CDR1 GTSNPN and CDR2 SVGIG (reference sequence). The CDR3 DNA sequence: TGTGCCTGGAGTGTACAGGGAGGGAAGGATGGCTACACCTTC. This sequence encodes CAWSVQGGKDGYTF.

For this clone: Other DNA sequences in the same sample also yield this CDR3. The chain has TRBV28 and TRBJ2-7, with D possibly matching TRBD1 (6 bases). This CDR3 comprises 14 residues. Germline V gene data show CDR1 as MDHEN and CDR2 as SYDVKM. The ends were cut back, 1 base at V and 4 bases at J, with 11 bases in the middle. Here the CDR3 reads CASSLFRGRYEQYF. Written as DNA, the CDR3 is TGTGCCAGCAGTTTATTCAGGGGCCGTTACGAGCAGTACTTC.

This sequence joins TRBV7-3 and TRBJ2-7, with D tentatively TRBD2 (6 bases). V lost 2 bases and J 2 bases, leaving 13 bases between the germline ends. There are 15 residues in the CDR3. Germline V gene sequence: CDR1 SGHTA, CDR2 FQGTGA. The CDR3 reads CASSLESGLAYEQYF. CDR3 in DNA: TGTGCCAGCAGCTTAGAGAGCGGGCTTGCCTACGAGCAGTACTTC.

V usage is TRBV5-1 and J usage is TRBJ2-3; the D gene is possibly TRBD1 (5 bases). The V gene lost 0 bases and the J gene lost 2 bases, with 13 bases spanning the gap. The CDR3 is 16 residues long. The V gene's germline CDR1 is SGHRS and CDR2 YFSETQ. CDR3 sequence: CASSLEGAPHTDTQYF. DNA of the CDR3: TGCGCCAGCAGCTTGGAAGGGGCCCCTCACACAGATACGCAGTATTTT. The whole variable domain, filled in from reference TRBV5-1 and TRBJ2-3, reads KAGVTQTPRYLIKTRGQQVTLSCSPISGHRSVSWYQQTPGQGLQFLFEYFSETQRNKGNFPGRFSGRQFSNSRSEMNVSTLELGDSALYLCASSLEGAPHTDTQYFGPGTRLTVL.

The chain recombines TRBV10-3 with TRBJ2-5; no clear D. Germline V gene data show CDR1 as ENHRY and CDR2 as SYGVKD. The V gene lost 1 base and the J gene lost 4 bases, with 7 bases spanning the gap. The CDR3 spans 13 residues. In nucleotides, the CDR3 is TGTGCCATCAGTGAGTACGCCCGAGAGACCCAGTACTTC. Its protein product is CAISEYARETQYF.

This chain connects TRBV11-2 to TRBJ2-5; 9 bases match TRBD2. The CDR3 has 16 amino acids. The junction had 8 bases not matched to a gene; V was cut back by 1 base and J by 5 bases. Germline V gene lookup returns CDR1 SGHAT and CDR2 FQNNGV. Here the CDR3 DNA reads TGTGCCAGCAGCTTAGTAGGCGGGGGGGCGTACGAGACCCAGTACTTC. It encodes CASSLVGGGAYETQYF. Full variable domain (rest looked up from reference TRBV11-2 and TRBJ2-5): EAGVAQSPRYKIIEKRQSVAFWCNPISGHATLYWYQQILGQGPKLLIQFQNNGVVDDSQLPKDRFSAERLKGVDSTLKIQPAKLEDSAVYLCASSLVGGGAYETQYFGPGTRLLVL.

The V gene is TRBV19, the J gene TRBJ1-5; 8 bases fit TRBD1. J gave up 6 bases and V 3 bases, and 4 bases lay outside the gene matches. Germline values: CDR1 LNHDA, CDR2 SQIVND (reference sequence). This CDR3 is 14 amino acids long. The CDR3 DNA reads TGTGCCAGTAGTATTTCAGGGGGCCCTCAGCCCCAGCATTTT. Translation gives CASSISGGPQPQHF.

CDR3 residues: CASTRQGGTYNEQFF. The CDR3 DNA sequence: TGTGCCAGCACCCGACAGGGGGGCACCTACAATGAGCAGTTCTTC. The chain has TRBV27 and TRBJ2-1; the match to TRBD1 covers 9 bases. Germline CDR1 reads MNHEY; CDR2 reads SMNVEV (reference sequence). The J segment lost 2 bases and the V segment lost 7 bases, leaving 6 bases of the junction unmatched. The CDR3 loop spans 15 amino acids.

The V call is TRBV7-8, the J call TRBJ2-5, with unresolved D. V gave up 7 bases and J gave up 1 base, with 10 bases separating them. This CDR3 contains 13 residues. CDR1 SGHVS and CDR2 FQNEAQ come from the germline V gene. This CDR3 is CASNPGLQETQYF. CDR3 in DNA: TGTGCCAGCAACCCGGGCCTCCAAGAGACCCAGTACTTC. Filled out from reference TRBV7-8 and TRBJ2-5, the complete variable domain reads GAGVSQSPRYKVAKRGQDVALRCDPISGHVSLFWYQQALGQGPEFLTYFQNEAQLDKSGLPSDRFFAERPEGSVSTLKIQRTQQEDSAVYLCASNPGLQETQYFGPGTRLLVL.

The V gene is TRBV10-1, the J gene TRBJ2-1, with D possibly matching TRBD2 (5 bases). This CDR3 comprises 13 residues. Germline-derived CDR1 and CDR2 are WNHNN and SYGVQD (reference sequence). Deletions cut 6 bases from V and 9 bases from J, with 15 bases between. CDR3 loop: CASSSRNRGEQFF. In nucleotides, the CDR3 is TGCGCCAGCAGCTCTCGTAATCGGGGTGAGCAGTTCTTC.